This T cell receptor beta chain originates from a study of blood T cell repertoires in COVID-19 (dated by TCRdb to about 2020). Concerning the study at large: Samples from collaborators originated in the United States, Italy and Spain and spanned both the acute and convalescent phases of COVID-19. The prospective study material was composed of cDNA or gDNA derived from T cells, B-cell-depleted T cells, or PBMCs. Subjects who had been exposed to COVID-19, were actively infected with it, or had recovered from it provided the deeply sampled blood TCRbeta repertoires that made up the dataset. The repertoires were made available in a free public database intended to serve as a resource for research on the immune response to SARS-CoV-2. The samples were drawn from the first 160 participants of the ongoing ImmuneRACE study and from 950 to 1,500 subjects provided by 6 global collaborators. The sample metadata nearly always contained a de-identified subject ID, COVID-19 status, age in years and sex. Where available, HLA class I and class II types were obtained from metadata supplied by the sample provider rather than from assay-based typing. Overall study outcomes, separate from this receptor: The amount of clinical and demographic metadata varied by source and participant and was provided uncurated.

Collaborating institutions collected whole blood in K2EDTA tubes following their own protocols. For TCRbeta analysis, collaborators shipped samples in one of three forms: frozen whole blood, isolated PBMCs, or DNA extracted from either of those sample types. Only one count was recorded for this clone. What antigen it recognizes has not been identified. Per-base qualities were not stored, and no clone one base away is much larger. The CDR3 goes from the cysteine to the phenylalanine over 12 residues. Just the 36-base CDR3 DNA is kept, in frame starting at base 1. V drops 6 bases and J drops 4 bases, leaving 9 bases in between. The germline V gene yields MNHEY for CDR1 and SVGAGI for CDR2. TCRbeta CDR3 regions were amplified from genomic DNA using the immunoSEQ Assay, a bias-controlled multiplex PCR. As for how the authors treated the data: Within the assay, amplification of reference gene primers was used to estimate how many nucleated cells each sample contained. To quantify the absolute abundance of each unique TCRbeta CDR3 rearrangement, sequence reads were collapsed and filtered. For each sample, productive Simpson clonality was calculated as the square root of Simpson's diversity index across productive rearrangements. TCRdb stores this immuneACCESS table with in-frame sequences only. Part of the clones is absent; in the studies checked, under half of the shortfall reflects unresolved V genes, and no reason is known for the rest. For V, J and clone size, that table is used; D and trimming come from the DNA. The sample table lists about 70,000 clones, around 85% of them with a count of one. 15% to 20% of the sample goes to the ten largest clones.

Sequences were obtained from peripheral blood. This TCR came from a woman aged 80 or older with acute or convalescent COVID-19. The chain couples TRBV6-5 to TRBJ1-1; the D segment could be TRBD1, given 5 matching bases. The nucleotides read TGTGCCAGCAGGGCAGGGTCCACTGAAGCTTTCTTT. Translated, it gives CASRAGSTEAFF.